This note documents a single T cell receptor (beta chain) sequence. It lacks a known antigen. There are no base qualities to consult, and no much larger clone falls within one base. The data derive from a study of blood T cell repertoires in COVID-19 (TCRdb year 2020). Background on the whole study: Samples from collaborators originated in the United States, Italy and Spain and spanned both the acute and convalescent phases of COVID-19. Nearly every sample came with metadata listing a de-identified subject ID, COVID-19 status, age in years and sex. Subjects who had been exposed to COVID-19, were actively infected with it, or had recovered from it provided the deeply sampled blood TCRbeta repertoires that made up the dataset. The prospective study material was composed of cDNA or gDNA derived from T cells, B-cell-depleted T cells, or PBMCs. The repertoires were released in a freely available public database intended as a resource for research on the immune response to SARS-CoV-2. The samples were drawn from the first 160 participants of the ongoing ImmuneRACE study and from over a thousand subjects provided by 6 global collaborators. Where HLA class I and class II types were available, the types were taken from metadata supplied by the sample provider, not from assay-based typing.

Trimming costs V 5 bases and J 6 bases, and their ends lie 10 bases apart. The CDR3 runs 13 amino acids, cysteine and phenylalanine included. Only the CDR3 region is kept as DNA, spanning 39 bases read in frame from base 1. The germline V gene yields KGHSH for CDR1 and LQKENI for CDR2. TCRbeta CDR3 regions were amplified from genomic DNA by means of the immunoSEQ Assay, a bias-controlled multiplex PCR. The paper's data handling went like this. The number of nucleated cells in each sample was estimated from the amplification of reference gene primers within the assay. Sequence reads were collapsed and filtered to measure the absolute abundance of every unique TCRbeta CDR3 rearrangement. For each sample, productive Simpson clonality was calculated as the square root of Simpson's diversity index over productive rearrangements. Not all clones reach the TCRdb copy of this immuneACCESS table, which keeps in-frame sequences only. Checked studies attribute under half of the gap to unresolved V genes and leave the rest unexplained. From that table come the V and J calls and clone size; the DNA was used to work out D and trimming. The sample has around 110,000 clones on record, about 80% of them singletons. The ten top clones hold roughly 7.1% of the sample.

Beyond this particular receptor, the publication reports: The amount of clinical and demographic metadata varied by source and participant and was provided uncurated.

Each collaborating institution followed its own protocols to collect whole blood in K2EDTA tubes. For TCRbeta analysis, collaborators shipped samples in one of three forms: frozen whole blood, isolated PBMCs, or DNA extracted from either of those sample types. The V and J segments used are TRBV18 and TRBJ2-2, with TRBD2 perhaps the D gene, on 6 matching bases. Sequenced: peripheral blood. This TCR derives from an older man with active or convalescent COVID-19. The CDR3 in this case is CASSTTSSGELFF. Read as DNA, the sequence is TGTGCCAGCTCAACGACTAGTTCCGGGGAGCTGTTTTTT.